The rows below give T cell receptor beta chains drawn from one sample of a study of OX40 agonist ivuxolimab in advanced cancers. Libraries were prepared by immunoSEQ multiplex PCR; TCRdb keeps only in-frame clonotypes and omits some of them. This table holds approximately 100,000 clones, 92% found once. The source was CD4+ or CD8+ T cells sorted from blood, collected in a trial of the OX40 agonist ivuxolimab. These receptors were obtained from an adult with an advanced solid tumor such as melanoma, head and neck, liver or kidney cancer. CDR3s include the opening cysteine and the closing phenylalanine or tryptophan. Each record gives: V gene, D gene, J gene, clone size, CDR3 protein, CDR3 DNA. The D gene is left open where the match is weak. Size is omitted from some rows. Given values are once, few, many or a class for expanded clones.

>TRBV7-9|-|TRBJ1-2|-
CASSLTGGNYGYTF
TGTGCCAGCAGCTTAACCGGGGGTAACTATGGCTACACCTTC
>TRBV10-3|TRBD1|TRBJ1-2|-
CAISDSPGTGVGYTF
TGTGCCATCAGTGATTCGCCCGGGACAGGGGTTGGCTACACCTTC
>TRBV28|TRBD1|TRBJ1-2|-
CASSLTGENYGYTF
TGTGCCAGCAGTTTGACAGGGGAGAACTATGGCTACACCTTC
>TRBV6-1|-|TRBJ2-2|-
CASRPDFTNTGELFF
TGTGCCAGCAGGCCGGACTTTACGAACACCGGGGAGCTGTTTTTT
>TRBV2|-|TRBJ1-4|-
CASTPLTGTNEKLFF
TGTGCCAGCACCCCGTTGACAGGCACTAATGAAAAACTGTTTTTT
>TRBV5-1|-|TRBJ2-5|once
CASSQGSGETQYF
TGCGCCAGCAGCCAAGGATCCGGGGAGACCCAGTACTTC
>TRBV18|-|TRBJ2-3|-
CASSPPGISTDTQYF
TGTGCCAGCTCACCACCCGGGATCAGCACAGATACGCAGTATTTT
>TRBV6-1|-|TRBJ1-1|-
CASSGRSFEAFF
TGTGCCAGCAGCGGTCGTAGTTTTGAAGCTTTCTTT
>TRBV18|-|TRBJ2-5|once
CASGARRGETQYF
TGTGCCAGTGGCGCCCGGAGGGGAGAGACCCAGTACTTC
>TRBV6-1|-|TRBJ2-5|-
CASSKGLRETQYF
TGTGCCAGCAGTAAGGGTCTACGGGAGACCCAGTACTTC
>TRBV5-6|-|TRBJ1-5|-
CASSPWGGGNQPQHF
TGTGCCAGCAGCCCGTGGGGGGGCGGCAATCAGCCCCAGCATTTT
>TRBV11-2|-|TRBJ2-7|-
CASSAPPQGREREQYF
TGTGCCAGCAGCGCCCCCCCCCAAGGTCGGGAGAGAGAGCAGTACTTC
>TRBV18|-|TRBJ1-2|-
CASSPRGEVGYTF
TGTGCCAGCTCACCCCGGGGCGAGGTGGGCTACACCTTC
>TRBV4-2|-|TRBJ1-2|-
CASSQGLQSEGYTF
TGTGCCAGCAGCCAAGGGTTGCAGAGTGAAGGCTACACCTTC
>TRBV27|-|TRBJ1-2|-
CASSFGAQGLITNYGYTF
TGTGCCAGCAGTTTCGGGGCCCAGGGGCTGATTACTAACTATGGCTACACCTTC
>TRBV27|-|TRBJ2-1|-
CASSLTRGANEQFF
TGTGCCAGCAGTTTAACCAGAGGGGCAAATGAGCAGTTCTTC
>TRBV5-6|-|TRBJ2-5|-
CASSPIPGQVVKTQYF
TGTGCCAGCAGCCCCATTCCAGGGCAGGTCGTGAAGACCCAGTACTTC
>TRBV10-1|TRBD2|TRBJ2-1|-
CADRVRPQRGGGNEQFF
TGCGCCGACAGGGTCCGGCCCCAGCGGGGGGGCGGGAATGAGCAGTTCTTC
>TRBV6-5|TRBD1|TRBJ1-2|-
CASRPDRRLPGYTF
TGTGCCAGCAGGCCGGACAGGCGCCTGCCTGGCTACACCTTC
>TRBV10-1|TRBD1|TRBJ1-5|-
CAPGGDGNQPQHF
TGCGCCCCAGGGGGGGATGGCAATCAGCCCCAGCATTTT
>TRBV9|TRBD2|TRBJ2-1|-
CASSTESPGLASYNEQFF
TGTGCCAGCAGCACCGAATCTCCGGGACTAGCGAGTTACAATGAGCAGTTCTTC
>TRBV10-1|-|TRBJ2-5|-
CATPGLGMGETQYF
TGCGCCACGCCGGGACTGGGAATGGGGGAGACCCAGTACTTC
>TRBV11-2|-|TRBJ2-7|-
CASSHGFGAGGEQYF
TGTGCCAGCAGCCACGGATTCGGAGCCGGTGGCGAGCAGTACTTC
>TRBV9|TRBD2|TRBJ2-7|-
CASSGRTSSYEQYF
TGTGCCAGCAGCGGGAGGACTAGCAGCTACGAGCAGTACTTC
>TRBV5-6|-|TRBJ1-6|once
CASSRSSYNSPLHF
TGTGCCAGCAGCCGGAGCTCCTATAATTCACCCCTCCACTTT
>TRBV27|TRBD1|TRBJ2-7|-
CASSLRRDRAWREQYF
TGTGCCAGCAGTTTACGGCGGGACAGGGCGTGGAGAGAGCAGTACTTC
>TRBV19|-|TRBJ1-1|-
CASSISAGNTEAFF
TGTGCCAGTAGTATTTCCGCAGGGAACACTGAAGCTTTCTTT
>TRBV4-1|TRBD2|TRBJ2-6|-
CASSQNLAGSSGANVLTF
TGCGCCAGCAGCCAGAATCTAGCGGGCAGCTCTGGGGCCAACGTCCTGACTTTC
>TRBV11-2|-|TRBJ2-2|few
CASSLGSVGRGTGELFF
TGTGCCAGCAGCTTAGGTTCCGTCGGCCGAGGCACCGGGGAGCTGTTTTTT
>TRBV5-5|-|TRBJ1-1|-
CASSSRPTENTEAFF
TGTGCCAGCAGCTCGCGCCCGACGGAGAACACTGAAGCTTTCTTT
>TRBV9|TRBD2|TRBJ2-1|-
CASSGKLAGAHNEQFF
TGTGCCAGCAGCGGTAAACTAGCGGGGGCCCACAATGAGCAGTTCTTC
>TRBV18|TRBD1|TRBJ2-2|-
CASSNPGQGAVGELFF
TGTGCCAGCTCAAACCCGGGACAGGGGGCTGTCGGGGAGCTGTTTTTT
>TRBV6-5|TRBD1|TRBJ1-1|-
CASSPDRANTEAFF
TGTGCCAGCAGCCCAGACAGGGCGAACACTGAAGCTTTCTTT
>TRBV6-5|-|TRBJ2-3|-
CASSYGSSTDTQYF
TGTGCCAGCAGTTACGGGTCTAGCACAGATACGCAGTATTTT
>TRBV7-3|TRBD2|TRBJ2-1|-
CASSPLGLAGGRNEQFF
TGTGCCAGCAGCCCCTTAGGACTAGCGGGAGGTAGGAATGAGCAGTTCTTC
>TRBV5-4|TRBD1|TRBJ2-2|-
CASSLGLLTGAGELFF
TGTGCCAGCAGCTTGGGTCTACTCACAGGGGCCGGGGAGCTGTTTTTT
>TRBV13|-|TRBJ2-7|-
CASSLGRGGEQYF
TGTGCCAGCAGCTTAGGTCGGGGCGGTGAGCAGTACTTC
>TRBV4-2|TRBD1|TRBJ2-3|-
CASSRAPGQGADTQYF
TGTGCCAGCAGCCGAGCCCCGGGACAGGGTGCAGATACGCAGTATTTT
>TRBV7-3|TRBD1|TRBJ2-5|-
CASSLGGQGSQETQYF
TGTGCCAGCAGCTTGGGGGGACAGGGATCCCAAGAGACCCAGTACTTC
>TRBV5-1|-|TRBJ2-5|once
CASSFGETQYF
TGCGCCAGCAGCTTTGGAGAGACCCAGTACTTC
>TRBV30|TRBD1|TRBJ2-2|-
CAWSVGQGNTGELFF
TGTGCCTGGAGTGTGGGACAGGGCAACACCGGGGAGCTGTTTTTT
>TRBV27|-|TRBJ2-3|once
CASRGGARADTQYF
TGTGCCAGCAGGGGGGGGGCAAGGGCAGATACGCAGTATTTT
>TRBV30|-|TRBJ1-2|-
CAWAVGYGYTF
TGTGCCTGGGCAGTCGGGTATGGCTACACCTTC
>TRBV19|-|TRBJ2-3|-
CATSRGDTTDTQYF
TGTGCCACCAGTAGGGGAGACACCACAGATACGCAGTATTTT
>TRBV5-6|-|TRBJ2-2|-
CASIRVGNTGELFF
TGTGCCAGCATCCGAGTCGGTAACACCGGGGAGCTGTTTTTT
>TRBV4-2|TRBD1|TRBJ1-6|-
CASSQSGTVYNSPLHF
TGTGCCAGCAGCCAATCCGGGACAGTCTATAATTCACCCCTCCACTTT
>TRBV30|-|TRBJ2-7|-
CAWSGARAVYEQYF
TGTGCCTGGAGTGGTGCCCGGGCGGTCTACGAGCAGTACTTC